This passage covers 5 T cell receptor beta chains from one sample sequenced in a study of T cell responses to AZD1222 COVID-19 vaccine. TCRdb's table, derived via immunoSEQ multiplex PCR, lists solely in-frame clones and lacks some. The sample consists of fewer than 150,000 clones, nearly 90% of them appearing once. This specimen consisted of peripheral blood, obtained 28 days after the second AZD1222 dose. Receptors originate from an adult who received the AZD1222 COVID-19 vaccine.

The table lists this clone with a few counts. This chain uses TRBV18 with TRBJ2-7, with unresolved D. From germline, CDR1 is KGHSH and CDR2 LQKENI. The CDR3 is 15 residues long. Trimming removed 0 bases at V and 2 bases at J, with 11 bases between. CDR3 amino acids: CASSPPNQEPYEQYF. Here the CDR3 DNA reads TGTGCCAGCTCACCACCGAACCAGGAGCCCTACGAGCAGTACTTC.

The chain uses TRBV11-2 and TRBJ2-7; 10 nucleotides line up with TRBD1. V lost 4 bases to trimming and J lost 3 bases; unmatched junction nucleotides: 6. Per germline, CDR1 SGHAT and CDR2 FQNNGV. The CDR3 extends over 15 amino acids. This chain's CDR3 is CASSYRQGARYEQYF. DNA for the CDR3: TGTGCCAGCAGCTACAGACAGGGGGCTCGCTACGAGCAGTACTTC.

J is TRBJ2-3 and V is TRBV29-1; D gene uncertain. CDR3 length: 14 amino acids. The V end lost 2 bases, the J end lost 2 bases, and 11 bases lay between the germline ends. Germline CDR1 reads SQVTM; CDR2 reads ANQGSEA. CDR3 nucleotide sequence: TGCAGCGTTGAACCTTTTACATCCACAGATACGCAGTATTTT. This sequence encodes CSVEPFTSTDTQYF.

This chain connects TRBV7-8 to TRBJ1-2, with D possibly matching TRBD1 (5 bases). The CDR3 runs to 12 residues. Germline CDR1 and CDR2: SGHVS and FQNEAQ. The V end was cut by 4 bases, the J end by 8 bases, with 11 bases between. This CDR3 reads CASSSQGGGYTF. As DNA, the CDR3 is TGTGCCAGCAGCTCTCAGGGTGGCGGCTACACCTTC.

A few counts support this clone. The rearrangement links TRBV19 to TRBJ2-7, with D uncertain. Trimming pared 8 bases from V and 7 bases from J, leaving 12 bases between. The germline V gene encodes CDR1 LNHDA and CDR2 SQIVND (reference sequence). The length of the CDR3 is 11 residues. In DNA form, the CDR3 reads TGTGCCAGTGGTACCTCCGCGGAGCAGTACTTC. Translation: CASGTSAEQYF.